This note documents a single TCR beta chain sequence. Enrollment of patients from Seattle took place during active infection, with longitudinal follow-up. This table comes from immunoSEQ multiplex PCR, and its TCRdb copy is limited to in-frame clones, with some not included. The sample lists some 160,000 clones; around four fifths were seen once. This specimen comes from a study of blood T cell repertoires in COVID-19. Per the germline V gene, CDR1 is SGHTA and CDR2 is FQGTGA. The CDR3 spans 15 residues. V gave up 3 bases and J gave up 3 bases, with 11 bases separating them. The chain uses TRBV7-3 and TRBJ2-2, with TRBD1 as a possible D gene (5 bases). The clonotype was recovered from a woman older than 75 with COVID-19, enrolled during active disease. Sequenced material: peripheral blood. The CDR3 region has the DNA TGTGCCAGCAGCTTGAATATCAGGGACACCGGGGAGCTGTTTTTT. Translation: CASSLNIRDTGELFF.